The clone carrying this TCR beta chain was detected a few times. As yet, its antigen is unknown. CDR1 SGHRS and CDR2 YFSETQ come from the germline V gene. This CDR3 comprises 16 residues. V was clipped by 0 bases and J by 3 bases, with 16 bases between them. These data originate in a study of blood T cells in healthy people across ages. Regarding the study as a whole: When set beside aged donors, long-lived donors presented more naive CD4+ cells and higher diversity.

The authors ran a second PCR of about 7 to 11 cycles using a sample-barcoded 5' primer and a J-beta primer mix. TCRdb re-called the 5' RACE reads through MiXCR, storing one row per CDR3 protein. The repertoire has about 1,400,000 distinct CDR3 sequences, approximately 63% of them found once; the top ten carry 5% to 7%. The J gene is TRBJ2-7, the V gene TRBV5-1; TRBD1 might be the D (6 bases). The sample comprised blood. The receptor was isolated from a man aged 18-30 years in good health. The DNA of the CDR3 is TGCGCCAGCAGCTTGGTAGGGCAGGGGCAATTCTACGAGCAGTACTTC. It specifies CASSLVGQGQFYEQYF.